This T cell receptor (beta chain) came from a study of early T cells in non-severe SARS-CoV-2 infection. Overall study context: The chains were unpaired, and the sequenced material was bulk RNA from unsorted whole blood. Study-level findings and limits: Sequences matched to VDJdb favored anti-spike CD8 responses, while private and CD4 specificities were missed.

With respect to this clonotype: Its specificity is not known.

Attached unique molecular identifiers marked individual cDNA molecules. Using its own MiXCR run on the 5' RACE reads, TCRdb lists one record per CDR3 protein. The sample includes just under 85,000 distinct CDR3 sequences, under 11% of them seen just once. The CDR3 contains 14 residues. V was cut by 4 bases and J by 7 bases, with 17 bases left in between. Germline CDR1 reads SQVTM; CDR2 reads ANQGSEA. The gene calls are TRBV29-1 and TRBJ2-1; no definite D call. Sequencing was performed on whole blood, taken at baseline. This receptor was obtained from an adult who was a healthcare worker with PCR-confirmed SARS-CoV-2 infection or an uninfected control (not recorded which). The DNA of the CDR3 is TGCAGCGTTGCTATTCGGACCCCTGCGAATGAGCAGTTCTTC. It codes for CSVAIRTPANEQFF.